The 31 T cell receptor beta chains given below trace back to one sample, sequenced in a study of blood T cell repertoires in COVID-19. Assay used: immunoSEQ multiplex PCR; TCRdb lists only in-frame clones, some missing. The profile covers 80,000 to 100,000 clones, with about 80% appearing a single time and over 15% taken by the ten largest. Source material: peripheral blood. The source of these receptors is a human donor in a cohort sampled during active COVID-19.

V is TRBV19 and J is TRBJ2-5; the match to TRBD2 covers 8 bases. The CDR3 has 14 residues. Germline V gene data show CDR1 as LNHDA and CDR2 as SQIVND (reference sequence). J lost 5 bases, V lost 5 bases, and 7 bases had no gene match. CDR3: CASSAQAGVETQYF. CDR3 coding DNA: TGTGCCAGTAGTGCTCAAGCGGGAGTGGAGACCCAGTACTTC. Combining the CDR3 with reference TRBV19 and TRBJ2-5 gives the whole variable domain DGGITQSPKYLFRKEGQNVTLSCEQNLNHDAMYWYRQDPGQGLRLIYYSQIVNDFQKGDIAEGYSVSREKKESFPLTVTSAQKNPTAFYLCASSAQAGVETQYFGPGTRLLVL.

V and J are TRBV6-6 and TRBJ2-7; TRBD1 might be the D (7 bases). The CDR3 contains 14 residues. Trimming removed 6 bases from V and 3 bases from J, with 15 bases in between. Germline V gene data show CDR1 as MNHNY and CDR2 as SVGAGI (reference sequence). CDR3 region: CASSRGQGGYEQYF. DNA of the CDR3: TGTGCCAGCAGCCGCGGGCAGGGGGGCTACGAGCAGTACTTC.

V gene TRBV5-1 combines with J gene TRBJ1-6, with 9 bases that match TRBD1. This CDR3 spans 15 amino acids. Germline loops: CDR1 SGHRS, CDR2 YFSETQ. J was trimmed by 8 bases and V by 3 bases; bases with no gene match: 6. CDR3 residues: CASSSGQGPDSPLHF. The CDR3 DNA follows: TGCGCCAGCAGCTCTGGACAGGGGCCGGATTCACCCCTCCACTTT.

Only a few counts were recorded for this clone. The genes are TRBV6-6 and TRBJ2-7; 7 nucleotides agree with TRBD1. The CDR3 totals 13 residues. J lost 2 bases, V lost 5 bases, and 3 bases had no gene match. Looked up from germline, CDR1 is MNHNY and CDR2 is SVGAGI (reference sequence). CDR3 in amino acids: CASSPGTAYEQYF. In DNA, the CDR3 is TGTGCCAGCAGTCCAGGGACAGCCTACGAGCAGTACTTC.

The CDR3 loop reads CASSPGTGAEQYF. DNA of the CDR3: TGTGCCAGCTCTCCAGGGACAGGGGCCGAGCAGTACTTC. The chain combines TRBV18 with TRBJ2-7, with 10 bases fitting TRBD1. CDR3 length: 13 amino acids. The germline CDR1 and CDR2 sequences are KGHSH and LQKENI. V shed 6 bases and J 6 bases; nucleotides not matched to a gene: 5.

The chain couples TRBV3-1 (or the pseudogene TRBV3-2) to TRBJ2-7, with a possible D match to TRBD2 (6 bases). Per the germline V gene, CDR1 is LGHDT and CDR2 is YNNKEL (reference sequence). The V and J ends lost 4 bases and 0 bases respectively, with 13 bases between them. The CDR3 runs to 15 residues. The CDR3 coding sequence is TGTGCCAGCAGCCCCGAGGAGGGTTCCTCCTACGAGCAGTACTTC. Its protein is CASSPEEGSSYEQYF.

The V gene is TRBV28, the J gene TRBJ1-4; D is unclear. The germline CDR1 and CDR2 sequences are MDHEN and SYDVKM. Deletions cut 7 bases from V and 4 bases from J, with 4 bases between. The CDR3 is 11 residues long. CDR3 region: CASTFNEKLFF. The CDR3 DNA reads TGTGCCAGCACCTTTAATGAAAAACTGTTTTTT.

CDR3 sequence reads: CASSQGAERPHNEQFF. The DNA of the CDR3 is TGCGCCAGCAGCCAGGGGGCGGAGAGACCGCACAATGAGCAGTTCTTC. The V and J genes are TRBV4-1 and TRBJ2-1; D possibly corresponds to TRBD1 (6 bases). The CDR3 loop spans 16 amino acids. Germline V gene lookup returns CDR1 MGHRA and CDR2 YSYEKL. The V and J ends lost 3 bases and 5 bases respectively, with 17 bases between them.

This chain joins TRBV28 and TRBJ2-1, with 11 bases that match TRBD1. Unmatched junction bases numbered 5, after V lost 4 bases and J lost 3 bases. CDR3 length: 16 amino acids. The germline V gene has CDR1 MDHEN and CDR2 SYDVKM. The CDR3 sequence: CASSSPGTGGYNEQFF. The CDR3 coding sequence is TGTGCCAGCAGTTCGCCCGGGACAGGGGGCTACAATGAGCAGTTCTTC.

Here the CDR3 DNA reads TGTGCCAGCAGCGAGAGCGGGGGCCCGATGGGGACCCAGTACTTC. This sequence encodes CASSESGGPMGTQYF. This rearrangement joins TRBV7-2 to TRBJ2-5, with 8 nucleotides matching TRBD2. Trimming removed 5 bases from V and 7 bases from J; junction bases left unmatched: 12. CDR1 is SGHTA, CDR2 FQGNSA, per germline. The CDR3 consists of 15 residues. The variable domain in full, completed from reference TRBV7-2 and TRBJ2-5, reads GAGVSQSPSNKVTEKGKDVELRCDPISGHTALYWYRQSLGQGLEFLIYFQGNSAPDKSGLPSDRFSAERTGGSVSTLTIQRTQQEDSAVYLCASSESGGPMGTQYFGPGTRLLVL.

On this clone: Other DNA variants within this sample encode the same CDR3. This chain connects TRBV3-1 (or the pseudogene TRBV3-2) to TRBJ2-7; unclear D gene. Trimming removed 1 base at V and 7 bases at J, with 8 bases between. The V gene's germline CDR1 is LGHDT and CDR2 YNNKEL (reference sequence). The length of the CDR3 is 12 residues. In DNA form, the CDR3 reads TGTGCCAGCAGCCAAGTGCCAGGAGAGCAGTACTTC. It translates to CASSQVPGEQYF.

J is TRBJ2-1 and V is TRBV7-2, with 12 bases lining up with TRBD2. Germline V lookup: CDR1 SGHTA, CDR2 FQGNSA. The V segment lost 5 bases and the J segment 8 bases; nucleotides outside the gene matches: 4. The CDR3 is made up of 14 amino acids. CDR3 amino acids: CASSLRLAGDEQFF. CDR3 nucleotides: TGTGCCAGCAGCCTAAGACTAGCGGGGGATGAGCAGTTCTTC.

The J gene is TRBJ2-1, the V gene TRBV7-3; 10 bases are a match to TRBD2. After removal of 2 bases from V and 7 bases from J, the junction contained 5 bases not matched to a gene. CDR1 and CDR2 from the germline V gene are SGHTA and FQGTGA. The CDR3 spans 15 residues. CDR3 nucleotide sequence: TGTGCCAGCAGCTTAGGCGGGACTAGCGAAAATGAGCAGTTCTTC. Amino acids: CASSLGGTSENEQFF.

This clone was seen only once. The gene calls are TRBV27 and TRBJ1-6; D perhaps matches TRBD1 (5 bases). CDR1 and CDR2 (germline): MNHEY, SMNVEV (reference sequence). V dropped 4 bases and J dropped 7 bases, with 14 bases sitting between them. This CDR3 contains 15 residues. The CDR3 loop is CASSSKTEKNSPLHF. As DNA, the CDR3 is TGTGCCAGCAGTTCCAAGACAGAGAAAAATTCACCCCTCCACTTT.

The V and J genes are TRBV5-4 and TRBJ1-1, with 9 nucleotides matching TRBD1. The germline V gene has CDR1 SGHNT and CDR2 YYREEE (reference sequence). The CDR3 length is 15 residues. Germline trimming cut 3 bases from V and 3 bases from J; bases unmatched to any gene: 6. The CDR3 bases are TGTGCCAGCAGCTACCGGGACAGGGTCTACACTGAAGCTTTCTTT. The encoded protein is CASSYRDRVYTEAFF.

DNA of the CDR3: TGTGCCAGCAGCTTAGGTAGCGGGGTCACCGGGGTGAGGCAGTACTTC. As protein: CASSLGSGVTGVRQYF. The V gene is TRBV11-2, the J gene TRBJ2-7; TRBD2 aligns across 8 bases. There are 16 residues in the CDR3. Germline V gene lookup returns CDR1 SGHAT and CDR2 FQNNGV. Trimming cost V 1 base and J 9 bases; bases outside gene matches: 14. Full variable domain (rest looked up from reference TRBV11-2 and TRBJ2-7): EAGVAQSPRYKIIEKRQSVAFWCNPISGHATLYWYQQILGQGPKLLIQFQNNGVVDDSQLPKDRFSAERLKGVDSTLKIQPAKLEDSAVYLCASSLGSGVTGVRQYFGPGTRLTVT.

This clone has just one count. The V and J genes are TRBV5-1 and TRBJ1-1; perhaps TRBD1 as D (6 bases). CDR1 and CDR2 (germline): SGHRS, YFSETQ. V lost 4 bases and J 0 bases, leaving 22 bases between the germline ends. The CDR3 contains 18 residues. CDR3 coding DNA: TGCGCCAGCAGCCCAAGACAGTCTCAGGGGACCATGAACACTGAAGCTTTCTTT. Translating gives CASSPRQSQGTMNTEAFF. The full variable domain, with the rest looked up from reference TRBV5-1 and TRBJ1-1, is KAGVTQTPRYLIKTRGQQVTLSCSPISGHRSVSWYQQTPGQGLQFLFEYFSETQRNKGNFPGRFSGRQFSNSRSEMNVSTLELGDSALYLCASSPRQSQGTMNTEAFFGQGTRLTVV.

The chain is built from TRBV11-2 and TRBJ2-7; TRBD1 matches 7 bases. V shed 4 bases, J shed 3 bases, and the junction held 6 bases outside the gene matches. Germline V lookup: CDR1 SGHAT, CDR2 FQNNGV. The CDR3 is 14 residues long. In DNA, the CDR3 is TGTGCCAGCAGCTCGACAGGGAATCGCTACGAGCAGTACTTC. Its protein is CASSSTGNRYEQYF.

Only a few counts were recorded for this clone. This rearrangement joins TRBV6-2 or TRBV6-3 to TRBJ1-5; D gene uncertain. Germline V gene lookup returns CDR1 MNHEY and CDR2 SVGEGT. This CDR3 comprises 15 residues. V gave up 2 bases and J gave up 7 bases, with 15 bases separating them. The CDR3 DNA is TGTGCCAGCAGTTACGAGAGAGGGAGAACCCAGCCCCAGCATTTT. Amino acid sequence: CASSYERGRTQPQHF.

The chain combines TRBV6-5 with TRBJ2-5, with D unclear. The CDR3 covers 14 residues. Germline V gives CDR1 MNHEY, CDR2 SVGAGI. V gave up 3 bases and J gave up 1 base, with 9 bases separating them. The DNA of the CDR3 is TGTGCCAGCAGTTATGGTGGAGCCCAAGAGACCCAGTACTTC. As protein: CASSYGGAQETQYF.

This CDR3 is CSVGGLAGVLDTQYF. The CDR3 bases are TGCAGCGTTGGAGGACTAGCGGGAGTGTTAGATACGCAGTATTTT. The V and J genes are TRBV29-1 and TRBJ2-3; 13 bases are a match to TRBD2. Per the germline V gene, CDR1 is SQVTM and CDR2 is ANQGSEA. The V and J ends lost 4 bases and 5 bases, in that order; junction bases with no gene match: 6. This CDR3 is built from 15 residues.

The chain uses TRBV3-1 (or the pseudogene TRBV3-2) and TRBJ2-7; no clear D gene. The CDR3 consists of 14 residues. Germline V gene sequence: CDR1 LGHDT, CDR2 YNNKEL (reference sequence). The V end was cut by 1 base, the J end by 3 bases, with 10 bases between. The CDR3 is CASSQGQHRYEQYF. CDR3 DNA: TGTGCCAGCAGCCAAGGTCAACATCGCTACGAGCAGTACTTC.

In its sample, this clone was seen once. The chain has TRBV3-1 (or the pseudogene TRBV3-2) and TRBJ2-7; 12 nucleotides match TRBD2. Germline loops: CDR1 LGHDT, CDR2 YNNKEL (reference sequence). The V segment lost 4 bases and the J segment 2 bases; nucleotides outside the gene matches: 12. This CDR3 is 18 amino acids long. The CDR3 region has the DNA TGTGCCAGCAGCCGCGCTGGTCCTAGCGGGAGGGCCCCCTACGAGCAGTACTTC. This codes for CASSRAGPSGRAPYEQYF.

The V gene is TRBV3-1 (or the pseudogene TRBV3-2), the J gene TRBJ2-5; weak D call: TRBD2 (6 bases). V shed 8 bases and J shed 5 bases, with 15 bases lying between them. The CDR3 consists of 13 residues. Germline CDR1 is LGHDT and CDR2 is YNNKEL (reference sequence). CDR3 sequence reads: CASHYGSSETQYF. The CDR3 coding sequence is TGTGCCAGCCATTACGGGAGTTCGGAGACCCAGTACTTC.

The chain recombines TRBV4-1 with TRBJ2-2; 14 bases match TRBD2. The CDR3 contains 17 residues. Germline lookup yields CDR1 MGHRA and CDR2 YSYEKL. The ends lost 3 bases at V and 7 bases at J; junction bases unmatched: 7. The CDR3 DNA sequence: TGCGCCAGCAGCCAGGGCGGACTAGCGGGGGGTGGCGGGGAGCTGTTTTTT. This gives the protein CASSQGGLAGGGGELFF.

This chain links TRBV10-2 with TRBJ2-7; D possibly corresponds to TRBD2 (6 bases). Trimming removed 6 bases from V and 4 bases from J, with 16 bases in between. The CDR3 runs to 14 residues. Germline lookup yields CDR1 WSHSY and CDR2 SAAADI. This chain's CDR3 is CASSASGSRYEQYF. Written as DNA, the CDR3 is TGCGCCAGCAGCGCGAGCGGGTCCAGATACGAGCAGTACTTC.

The rearrangement joins TRBV7-2 to TRBJ1-5, with 10 bases matching TRBD1. Germline V lookup: CDR1 SGHTA, CDR2 FQGNSA. With 5 bases clipped from V and 10 bases from J, the junction kept 11 bases outside the gene matches. The CDR3 has 15 residues. The CDR3 region is CASSVEGQGMRPQHF. CDR3 nucleotide sequence: TGTGCCAGCAGCGTGGAGGGACAGGGGATGCGACCCCAGCATTTT.

This clone was observed a few times. V gene TRBV3-1 (or the pseudogene TRBV3-2) combines with J gene TRBJ2-1; D is undetermined. CDR1 and CDR2 from the germline V gene are LGHDT and YNNKEL (reference sequence). Trimming left V 0 bases short and J 4 bases short, with 10 bases between. This CDR3 contains 15 residues. CDR3 nucleotides: TGTGCCAGCAGCCAAGATTATACTACGTACAATGAGCAGTTCTTC. Amino acid sequence: CASSQDYTTYNEQFF.

The chain couples TRBV11-2 to TRBJ2-7; 8 bases agree with TRBD1. J gave up 3 bases and V 5 bases, and 9 bases lay outside the gene matches. Per the germline V gene, CDR1 is SGHAT and CDR2 is FQNNGV. CDR3 size: 15 residues. This CDR3 reads CASSPWTGYFYEQYF. The CDR3 DNA follows: TGTGCCAGCAGCCCGTGGACAGGGTATTTCTACGAGCAGTACTTC.

This chain links TRBV5-4 with TRBJ2-5; TRBD2 aligns across 8 bases. Unmatched junction bases numbered 4, after V lost 4 bases and J lost 2 bases. CDR3 size: 14 residues. The germline CDR1 and CDR2 sequences are SGHNT and YYREEE (reference sequence). CDR3 coding DNA: TGTGCCAGCAGCCCCGGACTAGCACAAGAGACCCAGTACTTC. Translated: CASSPGLAQETQYF.

The V call is TRBV29-1, the J call TRBJ1-2; D not resolved. The germline CDR1 and CDR2 sequences are SQVTM and ANQGSEA. CDR3 size: 14 residues. The V end was cut by 6 bases, the J end by 4 bases, with 18 bases between. The CDR3 DNA follows: TGCAGCGTGCCTTACAGCGAGGGAGGCTATGGCTACACCTTC. It specifies CSVPYSEGGYGYTF.